The present TCR beta chain was sequenced within a study of cytomegalovirus exposure and HLA in healthy donors. Study information: A later analysis reported the 120 validation repertoires used the same platform as the 550 to 800 first-cohort repertoires.

Notes on the study in general: Many donors carried some public TCRs, although rarity characterized most TCR sequences.

This clone was counted once. The antigen remains undetermined. Profiling relied on immunoSEQ multiplex PCR, and the TCRdb table lists in-frame clones only, not all of them. The sample has roughly 140,000 clones, roughly 90% seen once. The length of the CDR3 is 14 residues. The germline gives CDR1 SGHNT, CDR2 YYREEE (reference sequence). Trimming removed 4 bases at V and 5 bases at J, with 15 bases between. J is TRBJ2-5 and V is TRBV5-4; D unresolved. This TCR was sampled from a man aged 18 to 35 in good health and CMV-seronegative. Sequences were obtained from PBMCs. CDR3 sequence: CASSVGSREETQYF. CDR3 in DNA: TGTGCCAGCAGCGTCGGGTCCCGCGAGGAGACCCAGTACTTC. Supplemented by reference TRBV5-4 and TRBJ2-5, the full variable domain reads ETGVTQSPTHLIKTRGQQVTLRCSSQSGHNTVSWYQQALGQGPQFIFQYYREEENGRGNFPPRFSGLQFPNYSSELNVNALELDDSALYLCASSVGSREETQYFGPGTRLLVL.